Sequencing of this T cell receptor (beta chain) was carried out in a study of radiation and T cells in renal cell carcinoma. Only in-frame clones appear in the TCRdb table, and some are missing; sequencing was by immunoSEQ multiplex PCR. Among about 170,000 clones listed, 88% were seen once. The time point was: blood 4 weeks post-SBRT, at nephrectomy. The treatment is: 15 Gy SBRT to primary tumor, nephrectomy 4 weeks later. Nephrectomy followed 15 Gy stereotactic body radiation by 4 weeks. The patient's renal cell carcinoma had clear cell pathology. This clonotype was sampled from a woman aged 45 to 65 with renal cell carcinoma. Sample: blood, taken from a patient whose treatment included radiotherapy and nephrectomy.

In DNA form, the CDR3 reads TGTGCCAGCAGCCCCGGGACAGATGGCTACACCTTC. Its translation: CASSPGTDGYTF. The chain carries TRBV5-4 and TRBJ1-2; 7 positions match TRBD1. Unmatched junction bases numbered 3, after V lost 4 bases and J lost 6 bases. CDR1 SGHNT and CDR2 YYREEE come from the germline V gene (reference sequence). This CDR3 contains 12 residues.